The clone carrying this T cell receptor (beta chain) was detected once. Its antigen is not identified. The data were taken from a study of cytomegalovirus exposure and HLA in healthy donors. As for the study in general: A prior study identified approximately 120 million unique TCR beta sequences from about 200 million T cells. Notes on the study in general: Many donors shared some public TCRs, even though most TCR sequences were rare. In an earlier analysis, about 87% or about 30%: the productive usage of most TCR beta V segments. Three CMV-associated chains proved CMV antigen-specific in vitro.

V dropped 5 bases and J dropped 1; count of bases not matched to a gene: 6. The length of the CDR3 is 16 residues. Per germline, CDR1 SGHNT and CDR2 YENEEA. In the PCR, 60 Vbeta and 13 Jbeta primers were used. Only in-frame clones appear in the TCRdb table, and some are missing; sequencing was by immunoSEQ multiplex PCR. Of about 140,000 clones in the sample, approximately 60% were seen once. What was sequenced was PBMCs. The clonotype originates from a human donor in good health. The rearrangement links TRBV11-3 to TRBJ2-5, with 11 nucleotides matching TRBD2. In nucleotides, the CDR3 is TGTGCCAGCAGCACGGGGACTAGCGGAATCCAAGAGACCCAGTACTTC. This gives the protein CASSTGTSGIQETQYF.